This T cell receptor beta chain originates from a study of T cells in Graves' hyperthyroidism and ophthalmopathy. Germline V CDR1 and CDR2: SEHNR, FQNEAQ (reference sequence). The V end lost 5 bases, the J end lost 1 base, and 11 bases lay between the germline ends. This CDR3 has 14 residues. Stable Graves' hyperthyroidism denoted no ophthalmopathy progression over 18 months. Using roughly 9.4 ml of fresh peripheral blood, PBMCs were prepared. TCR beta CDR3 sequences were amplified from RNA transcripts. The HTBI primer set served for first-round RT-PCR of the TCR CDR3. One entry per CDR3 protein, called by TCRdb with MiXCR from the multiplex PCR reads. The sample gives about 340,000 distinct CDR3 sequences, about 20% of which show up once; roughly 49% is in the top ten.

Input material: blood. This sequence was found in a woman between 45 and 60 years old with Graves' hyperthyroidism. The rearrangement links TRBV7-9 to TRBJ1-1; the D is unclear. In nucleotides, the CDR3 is TGTGCCAGCAGCCTAACAGTGGAGAACACTGAAGCTTTCTTT. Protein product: CASSLTVENTEAFF.